This TCR beta chain was captured by sequencing in a study of beta chain features in type 1 diabetes. Study in general: Sorted cells numbering 107,917,701 were examined across all samples.

Of the isolated RNA, all was reverse transcribed, and so the sequenced material was expressed TCRB transcripts. Naive, central memory and regulatory T cell samples yielded around 3.6 million reads on average. Clones were sequenced by immunoSEQ multiplex PCR, and TCRdb holds only the in-frame ones, with some missing. The sample includes 500,000 to 800,000 clones, around 12% of them seen just once. Trimming took 3 bases from V and 0 from J; bases not matched to a gene: 6. CDR1 and CDR2 from the germline V gene are SGHTA and FQGNSA. The CDR3 contains 16 residues. Overall study findings and caveats: Among patients, naive, central memory and Treg TCRB repertoires appeared more similar than among healthy donors. Using cDNA template may skew counts toward highly expressing activated cells. Within each of all four CD4+ subsets, Type 1 diabetes patients had TCRB CDR3s that were moderately but significantly shorter.

As concerns this clone: The antigen is unknown.

The sample was naive CD4+ T cells from blood. The receptor was derived from a man aged 25 to 45 with type 1 diabetes. The V and J genes are TRBV7-2 and TRBJ2-3; 7 bases line up with TRBD2. CDR3 bases: TGTGCCAGCAGCTTCAGGGCTAGCGGAAGCACAGATACGCAGTATTTT. Residues: CASSFRASGSTDTQYF.